The 10 T cell receptor beta chains in this list originate from one sample, sequenced in a study of T cells in Graves' hyperthyroidism and ophthalmopathy. Amplification yielded TCR beta CDR3 regions, with RNA transcripts as the source. Carried out on the TCR CDR3, a first-round RT-PCR used the HTBI primer set. Using its own MiXCR run on the multiplex PCR reads, TCRdb lists one record per CDR3 protein. The data contain under 450,000 distinct CDR3 sequences, 15% to 18% of them seen just once; the ten biggest clones take up 13% to 15%. The specimen was blood. These receptors were collected from a woman under 30 with Graves' hyperthyroidism.

V and J are TRBV7-9 and TRBJ1-1, with 10 bases aligning to TRBD1. The J segment lost 5 bases and the V segment lost 5 bases, leaving 14 bases of the junction unmatched. This CDR3 is built from 17 residues. Germline lookup yields CDR1 SEHNR and CDR2 FQNEAQ (reference sequence). The CDR3 nucleotides are TGTGCCAGCAGCCTACCGGGACAGGGGTTAGGGGGAACTGAAGCTTTCTTT. Protein sequence: CASSLPGQGLGGTEAFF. Full variable domain (outside the CDR3, taken from reference TRBV7-9 and TRBJ1-1): DTGVSQNPRHKITKRGQNVTFRCDPISEHNRLYWYRQTLGQGPEFLTYFQNEAQLEKSRLLSDRFSAERPKGSFSTLEIQRTEQGDSAMYLCASSLPGQGLGGTEAFFGQGTRLTVV.

Ten or more counts support this clonotype. J is TRBJ1-1 and V is TRBV12-3 or TRBV12-4, with D possibly TRBD1 on 5 matching bases. The CDR3 is 13 amino acids. V dropped 7 bases and J dropped 9 bases, with 18 bases sitting between them. The CDR3 protein is CASILDLGDQAFF. CDR3 DNA: TGTGCCAGCATCCTGGATTTGGGGGATCAAGCTTTCTTT.

In its sample, this clonotype was seen many times. V and J are TRBV6-6 and TRBJ1-2; no reliable D call. This CDR3 has 13 residues. Germline CDR1 MNHNY, CDR2 SVGAGI (reference sequence). V shed 2 bases and J shed 5 bases, with 9 bases lying between them. The CDR3 sequence: CASSYNQLYGYTF. The CDR3 DNA reads as TGTGCCAGCAGTTACAACCAGCTTTATGGCTACACCTTC.

At least ten counts were recorded for this clonotype. This chain uses TRBV7-9 with TRBJ2-1, with D possibly called TRBD1 or TRBD2 (6 bases each). Looked up from germline, CDR1 is SEHNR and CDR2 is FQNEAQ (reference sequence). This CDR3 contains 15 residues. Trimming removed 3 bases at V and 4 bases at J, with 13 bases between. The CDR3 DNA follows: TGTGCCAGCAGCTTCCACGGGGGCCCGTACAATGAGCAGTTCTTC. Protein: CASSFHGGPYNEQFF.

The rearrangement links TRBV7-9 to TRBJ2-7; a possible D gene is TRBD1 (7 bases). Trimming pared 5 bases from V and 2 bases from J, leaving 19 bases between. Germline CDR1 SEHNR, CDR2 FQNEAQ (reference sequence). This CDR3 contains 16 residues. CDR3 DNA: TGTGCCAGCAGCCCCCCGGGCGGGGACAGCCCCTACGAGCAGTACTTC. Protein sequence: CASSPPGGDSPYEQYF.

In its sample, this clonotype was seen many times. One end of the junction fails to match germline, which may point to a read error. The chain employs TRBV18 and TRBJ2-7, with D maybe TRBD1 (5 bases). The CDR3 covers 16 residues. Germline CDR1 reads KGHSH; CDR2 reads LQKENI. The CDR3 reads CASSPQGRGEAYEQYF. CDR3 DNA: TGTGCCAGCTCGCCACAAGGAAGGGGCGAGGCGTACGAGCAGTACTTC.

V and J are TRBV5-6 and TRBJ1-2; D gene unclear. CDR3 length: 12 amino acids. Germline values: CDR1 SGHDT, CDR2 YYEEEE. V lost 3 bases to trimming and J lost 5 bases, with 8 bases between them. CDR3 in DNA: TGTGCCAGCAGCTCGGACGGTTATGGCTACACCTTC. Translated: CASSSDGYGYTF.

In its sample, this clonotype was seen many times. The chain carries TRBV12-3 or TRBV12-4 and TRBJ2-2; D uncertain. The CDR3 is made up of 10 amino acids. The germline V and J ends were trimmed by 8 bases and 9 bases, with 7 bases remaining between them. The DNA of the CDR3 is TGTGCCAGCGGAAGAAGGGAGCTGTTTTTT. Its protein product is CASGRRELFF.

V gene TRBV19 combines with J gene TRBJ2-5; maybe TRBD2 (5 bases). Germline V gene lookup returns CDR1 LNHDA and CDR2 SQIVND (reference sequence). The CDR3 has 14 residues. V lost 7 bases and J 4 bases, leaving 16 bases between the germline ends. The CDR3 spells CASTPSPGLETQYF. The CDR3 region has the DNA TGTGCCAGTACCCCTAGCCCGGGTTTAGAGACCCAGTACTTC.

The chain is built from TRBV6-5 and TRBJ2-3; D gene unclear. The germline gives CDR1 MNHEY, CDR2 SVGAGI. The germline V and J ends were trimmed by 4 bases and 2 bases, with 16 bases remaining between them. The CDR3 has 16 amino acids. The CDR3 DNA reads TGTGCCAGCAGTTTCGGACCAGTCGAGGCCACAGATACGCAGTATTTT. Its protein product is CASSFGPVEATDTQYF.